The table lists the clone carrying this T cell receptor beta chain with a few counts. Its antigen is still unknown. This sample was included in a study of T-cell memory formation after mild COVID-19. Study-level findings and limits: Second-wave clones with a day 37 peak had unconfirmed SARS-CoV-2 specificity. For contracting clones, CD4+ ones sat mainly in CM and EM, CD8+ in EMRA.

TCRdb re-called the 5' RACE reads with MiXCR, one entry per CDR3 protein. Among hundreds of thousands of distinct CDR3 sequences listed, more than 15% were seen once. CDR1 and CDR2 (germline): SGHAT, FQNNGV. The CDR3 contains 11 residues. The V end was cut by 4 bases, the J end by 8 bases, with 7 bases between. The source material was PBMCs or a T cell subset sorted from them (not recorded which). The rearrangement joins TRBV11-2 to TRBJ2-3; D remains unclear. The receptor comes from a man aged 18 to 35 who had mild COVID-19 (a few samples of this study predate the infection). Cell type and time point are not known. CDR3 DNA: TGTGCCAGCAGCTCGCCCGGTACGCAGTATTTT. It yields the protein CASSSPGTQYF. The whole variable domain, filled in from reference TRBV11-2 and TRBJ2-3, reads EAGVAQSPRYKIIEKRQSVAFWCNPISGHATLYWYQQILGQGPKLLIQFQNNGVVDDSQLPKDRFSAERLKGVDSTLKIQPAKLEDSAVYLCASSSPGTQYFGPGTRLTVL.